This T cell receptor beta chain was profiled in a study of CD8+CD57+ T cells in acquired aplastic anemia. Per the germline V gene, CDR1 is SGHRS and CDR2 is YFSETQ. The CDR3 has 13 amino acids. V was cut by 0 bases and J by 10 bases, with 12 bases left in between. An expansion of CD8+CD57+ cells by flow cytometry had been shown in patients chosen for sequencing. The study profiled TCR beta VDJ and CDR3 using genomic DNA as template. One entry per CDR3 protein results from TCRdb running MiXCR on the reads. The data contain hundreds of thousands of distinct CDR3 sequences, roughly 45% of them singletons. The sample holds many counts of this clonotype.

V usage is TRBV5-1 and J usage is TRBJ2-3, with D maybe TRBD2 (5 bases). The TCR originated in a human donor with aplastic anemia. Sequenced sample: sorted CD4+, CD8+, or CD8+CD57+ T cells (not recorded which) from PBMCs. The CDR3 loop is CASSLGTDGAQYF. The CDR3 DNA reads as TGCGCCAGCAGCTTGGGGACCGACGGGGCGCAGTATTTT.